These T cell receptor beta chains were read from a single sample in a study of beta chain features in type 1 diabetes. The table came from immunoSEQ multiplex PCR; TCRdb's copy has only in-frame clones and leaves some out. Seen here are around 150,000 clones, approximately 8.1% observed once, and the top ten hold 0.65%. Material: central memory CD4+ T cells from blood. These TCRs come from a man between 18 and 35 years old in good health. Each CDR3 is given with its conserved first and last residue. A D gene is named only where the DNA matches it firmly. Size is stated for part of the rows, as once, few or many counts, or as a class when the clone is expanded.

TRBV13	TRBD1	TRBJ2-3	many	TGTGCCAGCAGCCGGGGACAGGCGATTCCTCATACGCAGTATTTT	CASSRGQAIPHTQYF
TRBV6-1	TRBD1	TRBJ2-1	NA	TGTGCCAGCAGGGTCGACAGGGCGAACAATGAGCAGTTCTTC	CASRVDRANNEQFF
TRBV5-4	NA	TRBJ2-5	few	TGTGCCAGCAGCTTGGAAGGCGCCGGCAGGGAAGGGACCCAGTACTTC	CASSLEGAGREGTQYF
TRBV5-1	TRBD1	TRBJ1-2	medium-sized	TGCGCCAGCAGCCCGGGACAGGGCTATGGCTACACCTTC	CASSPGQGYGYTF
TRBV27	TRBD1	TRBJ2-7	few	TGTGCCAGCAGTCAGAACAGGGGGCGTGGGGAGCAGTACTTC	CASSQNRGRGEQYF
TRBV7-3	TRBD1	TRBJ1-2	NA	TGTGCCAGCAGCTCGGGCCCGGGACAGGCTAGCTATGGCTACACCTTC	CASSSGPGQASYGYTF
TRBV11-1	TRBD1	TRBJ2-6	NA	TGTGCCAGCAGCCGTACTGGACAGGGGATCCCTGGGGCCAACGTCCTGACTTTC	CASSRTGQGIPGANVLTF
TRBV7-3	NA	TRBJ2-7	NA	TGTGCCAGCAGCCTCGGGAACGGAGCCTCCTACGAGCAGTACTTC	CASSLGNGASYEQYF
TRBV7-2	TRBD1	TRBJ2-7	many	TGTGCCAGCAGCCTCCGGGACAGGGCCTACGAGCAGTACTTC	CASSLRDRAYEQYF
TRBV19	NA	TRBJ1-5	many	TGTGCCAGTAGTATAGGTGGACTGATCAATCAGCCCCAGCATTTT	CASSIGGLINQPQHF
TRBV15	TRBD2	TRBJ2-7	few	TGTGCCACCAGTTACCTAGGGCTAGCGGGTTACGAGCAGTACTTC	CATSYLGLAGYEQYF
TRBV20-1	NA	TRBJ1-1	few	TGCAGTGCTCCCCGGGAATGGTTAGCTTTCTTT	CSAPREWLAFF
TRBV5-4	NA	TRBJ2-5	NA	TGTGCCAGCAGCTTGGTAGCTAGCGCAAAAGAGACCCAGTACTTC	CASSLVASAKETQYF
TRBV5-4	TRBD1	TRBJ2-1	NA	TGTGCCAGCAGCTTGAACTCCGGGACAGGGTCTGATGAGCAGTTCTTC	CASSLNSGTGSDEQFF
TRBV4-1	NA	TRBJ2-1	NA	TGCGCCAGCAGCCAAGTTAATCTTGTTGCGGGCTCCTACAATGAGCAGTTCTTC	CASSQVNLVAGSYNEQFF
TRBV21-1	NA	TRBJ2-1	NA	TGTGCCAGCAGCCTCAGGAAGGGACAAAGGTTCTCCTACAATGAGCAGTTCTTC	CASSLRKGQRFSYNEQFF
TRBV14	NA	TRBJ2-2	many	TGTGCCAGCAGCCAAGGAGTAAACACCGGGGAGCTGTTTTTT	CASSQGVNTGELFF
TRBV4-2	TRBD2	TRBJ2-3	NA	TGTGCCAGCAGCCAAGAAAATAGCGGGAGTTCAGATACGCAGTATTTT	CASSQENSGSSDTQYF
TRBV5-6	NA	TRBJ2-5	many	TGTGCCAGCAGCTTCTATGGTGAAGAGACCCAGTACTTC	CASSFYGEETQYF
TRBV29-1	NA	TRBJ2-1	many	TGCAGCGTTGAAGGGCCCGCGGGGACTGAGCAGTTCTTC	CSVEGPAGTEQFF
TRBV5-5	NA	TRBJ2-1	many	TGTGCCAGCATCCTGGATGGGGGCGCTTACTACAATGAGCAGTTCTTC	CASILDGGAYYNEQFF
TRBV10-3	NA	TRBJ2-4	many	TGTGCCATCAGTGAGTCGACGGGACTGGCAAACATTCAGTACTTC	CAISESTGLANIQYF
TRBV7-2	NA	TRBJ2-2	few	TGTGCCAGCAGCCCAGCTGGCGGGGCGGGAACCGGGGAGCTGTTTTTT	CASSPAGGAGTGELFF
TRBV7-3	TRBD1	TRBJ2-7	few	TGTGCCAGCAGCTTAACTAGGGACAGCTACGAGCAGTACTTC	CASSLTRDSYEQYF
TRBV14	NA	TRBJ1-4	few	TGTGCCAGCAGCCGGGACTACGGGGCCGAAAAACTGTTTTTT	CASSRDYGAEKLFF
TRBV19	TRBD2	TRBJ2-7	few	TGTGCCACCTCTTCTAGCGGGATAGGGTCCTACGAGCAGTACTTC	CATSSSGIGSYEQYF
TRBV28	NA	TRBJ1-2	NA	TGTGCCAGCAGAGACTTCGCTTATGGCTACACCTTC	CASRDFAYGYTF
TRBV4-2	NA	TRBJ1-2	NA	TGTGCCAGCAGCCAAGAATCCAGGGGTGGGGGCTACACCTTC	CASSQESRGGGYTF
TRBV9	TRBD1	TRBJ2-5	many	TGTGCCAGCAGCGTATTCGACAGGGGCATCGGGGAGACCCAGTACTTC	CASSVFDRGIGETQYF
TRBV5-8	TRBD1	TRBJ2-7	few	TGTGCCAGCAGCGTACCGGGACAGACCATGAAGCAGTACTTC	CASSVPGQTMKQYF
TRBV10-3	TRBD1	TRBJ2-2	NA	TGTGCCATCAGTGAGGGGGACAGGGGGGCCGGGGAGCTGTTTTTT	CAISEGDRGAGELFF
TRBV4-1	NA	TRBJ1-4	many	TGCGCCAGCAGCCATTACAACAGGGCCAATGAAAAACTGTTTTTT	CASSHYNRANEKLFF
TRBV5-6	TRBD2	TRBJ2-5	few	TGTGCCAGCAGCTTTGTTAGCGGGACTGGCTCAGAGACCCAGTACTTC	CASSFVSGTGSETQYF